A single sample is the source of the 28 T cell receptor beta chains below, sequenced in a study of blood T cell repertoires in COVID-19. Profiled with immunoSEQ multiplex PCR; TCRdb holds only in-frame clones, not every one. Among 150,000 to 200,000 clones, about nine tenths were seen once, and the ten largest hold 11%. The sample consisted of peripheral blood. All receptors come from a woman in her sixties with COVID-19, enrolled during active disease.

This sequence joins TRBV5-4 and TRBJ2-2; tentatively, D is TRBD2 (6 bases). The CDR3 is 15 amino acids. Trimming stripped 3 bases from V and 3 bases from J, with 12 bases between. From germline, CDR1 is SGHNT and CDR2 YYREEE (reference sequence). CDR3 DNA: TGTGCCAGCAGCTCGGACTACTCTGACACCGGGGAGCTGTTTTTT. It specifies CASSSDYSDTGELFF. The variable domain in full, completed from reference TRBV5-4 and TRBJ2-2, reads ETGVTQSPTHLIKTRGQQVTLRCSSQSGHNTVSWYQQALGQGPQFIFQYYREEENGRGNFPPRFSGLQFPNYSSELNVNALELDDSALYLCASSSDYSDTGELFFGEGSRLTVL.

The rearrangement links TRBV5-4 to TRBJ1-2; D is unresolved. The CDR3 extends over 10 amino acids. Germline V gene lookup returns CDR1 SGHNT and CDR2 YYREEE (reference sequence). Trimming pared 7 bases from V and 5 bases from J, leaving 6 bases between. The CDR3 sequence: CASGPYGYTF. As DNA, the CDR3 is TGTGCCAGCGGGCCGTATGGCTACACCTTC.

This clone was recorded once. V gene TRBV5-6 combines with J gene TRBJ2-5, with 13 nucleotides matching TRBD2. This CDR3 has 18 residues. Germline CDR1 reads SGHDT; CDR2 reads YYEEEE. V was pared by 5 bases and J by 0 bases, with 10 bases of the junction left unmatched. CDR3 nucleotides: TGTGCCAGCAGTCCCGGACTAGCGGGAGCAAGCTACCAAGAGACCCAGTACTTC. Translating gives CASSPGLAGASYQETQYF.

The CDR3, as DNA: TGCGCCAGCAGCTTGCGGGACTACAGCACAGATACGCAGTATTTT. Protein sequence: CASSLRDYSTDTQYF. V and J are TRBV5-1 and TRBJ2-3, with TRBD2 matching over 7 bases. There are 15 residues in the CDR3. Germline lookup yields CDR1 SGHRS and CDR2 YFSETQ. V shed 1 base and J 0 bases; nucleotides not matched to a gene: 2.

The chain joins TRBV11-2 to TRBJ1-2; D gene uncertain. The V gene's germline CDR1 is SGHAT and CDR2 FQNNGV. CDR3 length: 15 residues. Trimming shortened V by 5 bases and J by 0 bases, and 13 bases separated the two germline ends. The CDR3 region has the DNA TGTGCCAGCAGCCTCCACACCTCTCCTAACTATGGCTACACCTTC. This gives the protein CASSLHTSPNYGYTF.

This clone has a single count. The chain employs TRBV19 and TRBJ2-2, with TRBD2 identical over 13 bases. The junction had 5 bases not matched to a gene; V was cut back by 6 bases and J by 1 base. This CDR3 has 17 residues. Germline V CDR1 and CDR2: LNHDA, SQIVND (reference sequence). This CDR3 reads CASRKLAGGGNTGELFF. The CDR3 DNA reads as TGTGCCAGTAGGAAACTAGCGGGAGGGGGGAACACCGGGGAGCTGTTTTTT.

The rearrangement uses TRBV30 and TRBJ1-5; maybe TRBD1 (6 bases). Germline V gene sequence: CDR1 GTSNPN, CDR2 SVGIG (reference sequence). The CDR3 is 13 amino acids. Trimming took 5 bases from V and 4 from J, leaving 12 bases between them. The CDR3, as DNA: TGTGCCTGGGCGGGGACACGGAATCAGCCCCAGCATTTT. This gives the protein CAWAGTRNQPQHF.

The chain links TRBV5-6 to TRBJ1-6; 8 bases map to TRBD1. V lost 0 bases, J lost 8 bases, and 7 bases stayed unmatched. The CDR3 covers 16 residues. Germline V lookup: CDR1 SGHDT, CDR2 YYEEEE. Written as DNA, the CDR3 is TGTGCCAGCAGCTTGGGGACAGGGCTCCTCGATTCACCCCTCCACTTT. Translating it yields CASSLGTGLLDSPLHF.

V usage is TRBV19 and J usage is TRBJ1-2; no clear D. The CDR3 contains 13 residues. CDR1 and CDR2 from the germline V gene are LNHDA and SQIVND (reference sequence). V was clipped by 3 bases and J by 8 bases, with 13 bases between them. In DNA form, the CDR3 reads TGTGCCAGTAGTATTGTGACCGGGAGAGGCTACACCTTC. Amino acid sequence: CASSIVTGRGYTF. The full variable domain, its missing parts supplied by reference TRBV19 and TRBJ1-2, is DGGITQSPKYLFRKEGQNVTLSCEQNLNHDAMYWYRQDPGQGLRLIYYSQIVNDFQKGDIAEGYSVSREKKESFPLTVTSAQKNPTAFYLCASSIVTGRGYTFGSGTRLTVV.

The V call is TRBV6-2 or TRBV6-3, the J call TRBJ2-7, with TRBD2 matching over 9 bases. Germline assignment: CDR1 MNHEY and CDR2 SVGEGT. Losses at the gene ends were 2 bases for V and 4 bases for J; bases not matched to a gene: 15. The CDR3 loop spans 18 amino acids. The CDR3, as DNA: TGTGCCAGCAGTTACCCGCCGTTAGCGGGAGCCCCCCCTTACGAGCAGTACTTC. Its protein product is CASSYPPLAGAPPYEQYF.

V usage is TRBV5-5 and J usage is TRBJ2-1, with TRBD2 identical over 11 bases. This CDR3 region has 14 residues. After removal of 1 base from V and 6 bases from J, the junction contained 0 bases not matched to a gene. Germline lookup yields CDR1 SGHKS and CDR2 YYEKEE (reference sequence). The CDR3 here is CASSLTSGSNEQFF. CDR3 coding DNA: TGTGCCAGCAGCTTGACTAGCGGGAGCAATGAGCAGTTCTTC.

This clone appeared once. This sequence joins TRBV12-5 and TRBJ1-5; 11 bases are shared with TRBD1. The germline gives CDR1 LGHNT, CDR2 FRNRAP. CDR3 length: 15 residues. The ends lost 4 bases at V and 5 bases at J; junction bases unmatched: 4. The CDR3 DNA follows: TGTGCTAGTGGTTCGGGGACAGGGGGTGATCAGCCCCAGCATTTT. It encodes CASGSGTGGDQPQHF.

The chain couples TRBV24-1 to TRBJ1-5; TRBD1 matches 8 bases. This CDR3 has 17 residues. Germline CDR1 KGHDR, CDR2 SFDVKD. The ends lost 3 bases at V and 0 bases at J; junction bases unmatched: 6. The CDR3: CATSDPTTGDSNQPQHF. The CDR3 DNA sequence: TGTGCCACCAGTGATCCCACGACAGGGGATAGCAATCAGCCCCAGCATTTT.

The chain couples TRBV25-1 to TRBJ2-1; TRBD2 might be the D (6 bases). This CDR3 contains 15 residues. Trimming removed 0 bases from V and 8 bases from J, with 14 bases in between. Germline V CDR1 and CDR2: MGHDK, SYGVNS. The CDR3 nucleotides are TGTGCCAGCAGTGAATATAAGACTAGTAGAGATGAGCAGTTCTTC. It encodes CASSEYKTSRDEQFF.

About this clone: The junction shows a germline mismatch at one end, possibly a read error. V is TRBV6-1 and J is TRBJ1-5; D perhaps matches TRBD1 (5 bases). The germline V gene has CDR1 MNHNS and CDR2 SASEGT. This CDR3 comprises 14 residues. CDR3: CASREGADNQPQHF. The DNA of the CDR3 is TGTGCCAGCAGGGAAGGGGCAGACAATCAGCCCCAGCATTTT.

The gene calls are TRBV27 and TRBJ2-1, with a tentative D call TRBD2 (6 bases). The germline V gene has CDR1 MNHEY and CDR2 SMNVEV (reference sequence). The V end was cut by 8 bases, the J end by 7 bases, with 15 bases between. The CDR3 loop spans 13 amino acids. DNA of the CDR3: TGTGCCAGCGGCATTCGGGAGCTGAATGAGCAGTTCTTC. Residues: CASGIRELNEQFF.

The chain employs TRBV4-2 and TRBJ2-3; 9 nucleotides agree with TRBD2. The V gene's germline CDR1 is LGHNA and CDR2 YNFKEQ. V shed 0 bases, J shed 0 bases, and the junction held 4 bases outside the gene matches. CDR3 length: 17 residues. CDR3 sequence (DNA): TGTGCCAGCAGCCAAGATGTGACTAGCGGAAGCACAGATACGCAGTATTTT. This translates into CASSQDVTSGSTDTQYF.

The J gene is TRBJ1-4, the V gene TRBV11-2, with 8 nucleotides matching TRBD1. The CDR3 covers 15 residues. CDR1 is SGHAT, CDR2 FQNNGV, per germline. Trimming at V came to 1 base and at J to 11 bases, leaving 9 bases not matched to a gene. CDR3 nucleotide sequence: TGTGCCAGCAGCTTAGGGCCCGGGACAGGAAGCAAACTGTTTTTT. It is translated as CASSLGPGTGSKLFF.

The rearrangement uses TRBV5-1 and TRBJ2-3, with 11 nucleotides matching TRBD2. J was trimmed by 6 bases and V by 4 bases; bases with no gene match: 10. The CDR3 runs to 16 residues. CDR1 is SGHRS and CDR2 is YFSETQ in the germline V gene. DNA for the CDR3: TGCGCCAGCAGCCAGGGACTAGCGGTTTCAGGGGATACGCAGTATTTT. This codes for CASSQGLAVSGDTQYF.

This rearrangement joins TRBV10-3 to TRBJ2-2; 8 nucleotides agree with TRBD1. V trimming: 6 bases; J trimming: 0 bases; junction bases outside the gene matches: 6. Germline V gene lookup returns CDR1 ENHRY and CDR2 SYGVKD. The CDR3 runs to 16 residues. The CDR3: CAISGQGPSNTGELFF. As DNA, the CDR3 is TGTGCCATCAGCGGACAGGGACCCTCGAACACCGGGGAGCTGTTTTTT.

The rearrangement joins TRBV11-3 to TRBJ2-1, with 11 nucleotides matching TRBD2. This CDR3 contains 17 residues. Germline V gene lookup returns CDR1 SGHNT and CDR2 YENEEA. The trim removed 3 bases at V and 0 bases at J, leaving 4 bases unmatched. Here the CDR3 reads CASSFRLAGSSYNEQFF. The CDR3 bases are TGTGCCAGCAGCTTCAGACTAGCGGGGAGCTCCTACAATGAGCAGTTCTTC. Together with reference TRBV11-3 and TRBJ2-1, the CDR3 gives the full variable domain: EAGVVQSPRYKIIEKKQPVAFWCNPISGHNTLYWYLQNLGQGPELLIRYENEEAVDDSQLPKDRFSAERLKGVDSTLKIQPAELGDSAVYLCASSFRLAGSSYNEQFFGPGTRLTVL.

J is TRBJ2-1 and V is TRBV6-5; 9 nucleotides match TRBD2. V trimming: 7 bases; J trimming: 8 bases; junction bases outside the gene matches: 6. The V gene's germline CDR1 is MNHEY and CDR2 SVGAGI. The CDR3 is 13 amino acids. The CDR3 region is CASTLAGRDEQFF. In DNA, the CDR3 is TGTGCCAGCACCCTAGCGGGAAGGGATGAGCAGTTCTTC.

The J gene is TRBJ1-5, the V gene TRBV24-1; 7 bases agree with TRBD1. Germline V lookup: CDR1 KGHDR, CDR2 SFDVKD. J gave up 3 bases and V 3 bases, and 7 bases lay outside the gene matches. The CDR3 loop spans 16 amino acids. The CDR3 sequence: CATSDTGRGNNQPQHF. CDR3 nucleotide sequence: TGTGCCACCAGTGATACCGGCAGGGGGAACAATCAGCCCCAGCATTTT.

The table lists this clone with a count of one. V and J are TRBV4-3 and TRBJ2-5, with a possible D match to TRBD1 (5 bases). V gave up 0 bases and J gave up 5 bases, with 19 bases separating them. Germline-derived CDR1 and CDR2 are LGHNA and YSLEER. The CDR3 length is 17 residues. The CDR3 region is CASSQDPPGSVMETQYF. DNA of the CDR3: TGCGCCAGCAGCCAAGATCCCCCAGGGTCCGTCATGGAGACCCAGTACTTC.

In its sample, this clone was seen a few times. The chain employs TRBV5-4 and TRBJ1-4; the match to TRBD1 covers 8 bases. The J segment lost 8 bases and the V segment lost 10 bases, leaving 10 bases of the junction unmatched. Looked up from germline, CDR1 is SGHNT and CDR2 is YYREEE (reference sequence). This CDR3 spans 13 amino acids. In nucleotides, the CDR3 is TGTGCCCTATCAGGGGGCATTAGGGAAAAACTGTTTTTT. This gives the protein CALSGGIREKLFF.

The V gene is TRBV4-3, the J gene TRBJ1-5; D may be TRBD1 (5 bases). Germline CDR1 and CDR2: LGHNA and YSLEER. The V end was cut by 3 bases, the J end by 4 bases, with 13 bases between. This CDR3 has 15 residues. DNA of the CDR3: TGCGCCAGCAGCCAGGGGACTCTCCTAAATCAGCCCCAGCATTTT. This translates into CASSQGTLLNQPQHF.

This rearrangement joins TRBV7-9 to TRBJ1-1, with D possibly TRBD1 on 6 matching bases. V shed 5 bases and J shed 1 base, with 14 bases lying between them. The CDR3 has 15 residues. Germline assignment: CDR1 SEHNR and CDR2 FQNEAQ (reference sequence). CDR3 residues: CASSTSRGGNTEAFF. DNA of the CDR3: TGTGCCAGCAGCACAAGCAGGGGCGGGAACACTGAAGCTTTCTTT.

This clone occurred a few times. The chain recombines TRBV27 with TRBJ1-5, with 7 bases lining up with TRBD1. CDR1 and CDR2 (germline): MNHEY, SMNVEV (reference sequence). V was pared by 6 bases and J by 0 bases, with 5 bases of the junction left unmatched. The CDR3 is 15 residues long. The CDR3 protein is CASRITGDSNQPQHF. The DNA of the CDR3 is TGTGCCAGCAGGATAACAGGGGATAGCAATCAGCCCCAGCATTTT.